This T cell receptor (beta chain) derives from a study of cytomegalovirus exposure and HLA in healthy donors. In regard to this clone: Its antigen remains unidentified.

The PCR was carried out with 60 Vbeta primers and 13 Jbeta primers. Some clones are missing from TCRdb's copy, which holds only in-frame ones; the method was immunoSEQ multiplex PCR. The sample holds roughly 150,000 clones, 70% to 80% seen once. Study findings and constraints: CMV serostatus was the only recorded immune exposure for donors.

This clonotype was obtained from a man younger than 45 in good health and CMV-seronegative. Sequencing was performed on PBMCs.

Written as DNA, the CDR3 is TGCGCCAGCAGCTGGCAGAGCGGGAGCACAGATACGCAGTATTTT. Encoded protein: CASSWQSGSTDTQYF. V is TRBV5-1 and J is TRBJ2-3; maybe TRBD2 (6 bases). V was cut by 3 bases and J by 0 bases, with 11 bases left in between. This CDR3 region has 15 residues. CDR1 SGHRS and CDR2 YFSETQ come from the germline V gene.